This is a list of T cell receptor beta chains from one sample in a study of CD8+ T cells in alopecia areata. TCRdb keeps only in-frame clones here, not all; method: immunoSEQ multiplex PCR. The data show hundreds of thousands of clones, with 60% seen just once and about 0.9% held by the top ten. Sequencing was performed on CD4+ T cells sorted from blood, taken at approximately week 51, from a patient treated with tofacitinib. The receptors originated from a human donor with alopecia areata. CDR3s include the opening cysteine and the closing phenylalanine or tryptophan. D genes are given only for firm matches. Expanded clones are given a class, and other clones once, few, many or no size at all.

cdr3_nt: TGCGCCAGCAGCTCACTTGGACATTCCACTGAAGCTTTCTTT
cdr3_aa: CASSSLGHSTEAFF
j_call: TRBJ1-1
d_call: .
v_call: TRBV5-1
clone_size: few

cdr3_nt: TGCGCCAGCAGCCAAGAATCCCGGGTCCTAGGCTACACCTTC
cdr3_aa: CASSQESRVLGYTF
j_call: TRBJ1-2
d_call: .
v_call: TRBV4-1
clone_size: few

cdr3_nt: TGCGCCAGCAGCCCTGGGACAGGCCATACAGATACGCAGTATTTT
cdr3_aa: CASSPGTGHTDTQYF
j_call: TRBJ2-3
d_call: TRBD1
v_call: TRBV4-1
clone_size: .

cdr3_nt: TGTGCCTCAAGGACAGGGATCAAGGCAGAGACCCAGTACTTC
cdr3_aa: CASRTGIKAETQYF
j_call: TRBJ2-5
d_call: TRBD1
v_call: TRBV25-1
clone_size: .

cdr3_nt: TGTGCCAGCAGCGTAGAGGAAGGGCAGCCCCAGCATTTT
cdr3_aa: CASSVEEGQPQHF
j_call: TRBJ1-5
d_call: .
v_call: TRBV9
clone_size: .

cdr3_nt: TGTGCCAGCATCGGACAGGGGTATGATACGCAGTATTTT
cdr3_aa: CASIGQGYDTQYF
j_call: TRBJ2-3
d_call: TRBD1
v_call: TRBV2
clone_size: few

cdr3_nt: TGTGCCAGCAGTAGATTGACCGGATCGGTGGTAGGCACCGGGGAGCTGTTTTTT
cdr3_aa: CASSRLTGSVVGTGELFF
j_call: TRBJ2-2
d_call: .
v_call: TRBV6-8
clone_size: .

cdr3_nt: TGCAGCGTTGTTGATCCCGGCCGACAGGGGGCCAGGTACGAGCAGTACTTC
cdr3_aa: CSVVDPGRQGARYEQYF
j_call: TRBJ2-7
d_call: TRBD1
v_call: TRBV29-1
clone_size: .

cdr3_nt: TGCAGTGCTCAACAGGGTTCCGAGCAGTACTTC
cdr3_aa: CSAQQGSEQYF
j_call: TRBJ2-7
d_call: .
v_call: TRBV20-1
clone_size: .

cdr3_nt: TGTGCCAGCAGCATAACAGGGGGTCTTAGTCAGCCCCAGCATTTT
cdr3_aa: CASSITGGLSQPQHF
j_call: TRBJ1-5
d_call: TRBD1
v_call: TRBV7-2
clone_size: few

cdr3_nt: TGTGCCAGCAGCCCTCGTCTAGCGGGGAGCTACGAGCAGTACTTC
cdr3_aa: CASSPRLAGSYEQYF
j_call: TRBJ2-7
d_call: TRBD2
v_call: TRBV9
clone_size: .

cdr3_nt: TGCAGCGTTGAGACCAGCTCCTACGAGCAGTACTTC
cdr3_aa: CSVETSSYEQYF
j_call: TRBJ2-7
d_call: .
v_call: TRBV29-1
clone_size: .

cdr3_nt: TGTGCCTGGAGTTTGTACCAGGAGCAGTACTTC
cdr3_aa: CAWSLYQEQYF
j_call: TRBJ2-7
d_call: .
v_call: TRBV30
clone_size: .

cdr3_nt: TGTGCCTGGACTAGCGGGACTTCAATCGCGCAGTACTTC
cdr3_aa: CAWTSGTSIAQYF
j_call: TRBJ2-7
d_call: TRBD2
v_call: TRBV30
clone_size: .

cdr3_nt: TGTGCCAGCAGCTTAGGCCAGCTTAACACCGGGGAGCTGTTTTTT
cdr3_aa: CASSLGQLNTGELFF
j_call: TRBJ2-2
d_call: .
v_call: TRBV7-3
clone_size: .

cdr3_nt: TGTGCCAGCAGCGTCACTAGCGGGGGAACAGATACGCAGTATTTT
cdr3_aa: CASSVTSGGTDTQYF
j_call: TRBJ2-3
d_call: TRBD2
v_call: TRBV7-9
clone_size: once

cdr3_nt: TGTGCCAGCAATAAGGGGGTCATTAACACCGGGGAGCTGTTTTTT
cdr3_aa: CASNKGVINTGELFF
j_call: TRBJ2-2
d_call: .
v_call: TRBV5-6
clone_size: .

cdr3_nt: TGTGCCAGCAGCAGTCGCGTATCGGGACAGGATGAAAAACTGTTTTTT
cdr3_aa: CASSSRVSGQDEKLFF
j_call: TRBJ1-4
d_call: TRBD1
v_call: TRBV5-4
clone_size: few

cdr3_nt: TGCAGCGTTGAAGGGACAGGCTTTTATGGCTACACCTTC
cdr3_aa: CSVEGTGFYGYTF
j_call: TRBJ1-2
d_call: TRBD1
v_call: TRBV29-1
clone_size: .

cdr3_nt: TGTGCCTGGAGTCCCGACAGGTCGCGATCACCCCTCCACTTT
cdr3_aa: CAWSPDRSRSPLHF
j_call: TRBJ1-6
d_call: .
v_call: TRBV30
clone_size: .

cdr3_nt: TGTGCCAGCAGCTTTAGCTTGAATCAGCCCCAGCATTTT
cdr3_aa: CASSFSLNQPQHF
j_call: TRBJ1-5
d_call: .
v_call: TRBV5-6
clone_size: few

cdr3_nt: TGTGCCAGCAGCCCTGAAGTTTTCGGCTACGAGCAGTACTTC
cdr3_aa: CASSPEVFGYEQYF
j_call: TRBJ2-7
d_call: .
v_call: TRBV9
clone_size: .

cdr3_nt: TGTGCCAGCAGTGGACAGCCACAAGAGACCCAGTACTTC
cdr3_aa: CASSGQPQETQYF
j_call: TRBJ2-5
d_call: .
v_call: TRBV2
clone_size: .

cdr3_nt: TGCGCCAGCAGCTCCCGGGGGGATACGCAGTATTTT
cdr3_aa: CASSSRGDTQYF
j_call: TRBJ2-3
d_call: .
v_call: TRBV5-1
clone_size: .

cdr3_nt: TGTGCCAGCTCACCAGAGAGGGCCTCCTACGAGCAGTACTTC
cdr3_aa: CASSPERASYEQYF
j_call: TRBJ2-7
d_call: .
v_call: TRBV18
clone_size: .

cdr3_nt: TGTGCCACGAGCACAGGGGGCACAGATACGCAGTATTTT
cdr3_aa: CATSTGGTDTQYF
j_call: TRBJ2-3
d_call: TRBD1
v_call: TRBV15
clone_size: .

cdr3_nt: TGCGCCAGCAGCCCCGCGGGGGCTTACGGCTACACCTTC
cdr3_aa: CASSPAGAYGYTF
j_call: TRBJ1-2
d_call: .
v_call: TRBV4-3
clone_size: .

cdr3_nt: TGTGCCAGCAGCTTAGACGTGGATACGCAGTATTTT
cdr3_aa: CASSLDVDTQYF
j_call: TRBJ2-3
d_call: .
v_call: TRBV7-2
clone_size: few

cdr3_nt: TGTGCCTGGAGTGCCGGACCGTCGCTGAACACTGAAGCTTTCTTT
cdr3_aa: CAWSAGPSLNTEAFF
j_call: TRBJ1-1
d_call: .
v_call: TRBV30
clone_size: .

cdr3_nt: TGTGCCTGGAGTTTAGGGACAGGGGCGAACACTGAAGCTTTCTTT
cdr3_aa: CAWSLGTGANTEAFF
j_call: TRBJ1-1
d_call: TRBD1
v_call: TRBV30
clone_size: .

cdr3_nt: TGTGCCTGGAATAGTCCCTGGGACTATGGCTACACCTTC
cdr3_aa: CAWNSPWDYGYTF
j_call: TRBJ1-2
d_call: .
v_call: TRBV30
clone_size: .

cdr3_nt: TGCAGTGCTGGGGGACAGGGAGTGCAGTACTTC
cdr3_aa: CSAGGQGVQYF
j_call: TRBJ2-7
d_call: TRBD1
v_call: TRBV20-1
clone_size: .

cdr3_nt: TGTGCCAGCAGCCTCTCCTCCCGGCAAGCTTTCTTT
cdr3_aa: CASSLSSRQAFF
j_call: TRBJ1-1
d_call: .
v_call: TRBV11-2
clone_size: .

cdr3_nt: TGCGCCAGCAGCTTGCGGACAGGGGGCCCCCACGAGCAGTACTTC
cdr3_aa: CASSLRTGGPHEQYF
j_call: TRBJ2-7
d_call: TRBD1
v_call: TRBV5-1
clone_size: .

cdr3_nt: TGCGCCAGCAGGAATAGGGCAAAGGCCAACGTCCTGACTTTC
cdr3_aa: CASRNRAKANVLTF
j_call: TRBJ2-6
d_call: .
v_call: TRBV5-1
clone_size: .

cdr3_nt: TGCGCCAGCAGCCGACAGTACGGTCGGGTGGAGACTGAAGCTTTCTTT
cdr3_aa: CASSRQYGRVETEAFF
j_call: TRBJ1-1
d_call: .
v_call: TRBV5-1
clone_size: .

cdr3_nt: TGTGCCAGCTCACCAAATGGGGAGACCCAGTACTTC
cdr3_aa: CASSPNGETQYF
j_call: TRBJ2-5
d_call: .
v_call: TRBV18
clone_size: .